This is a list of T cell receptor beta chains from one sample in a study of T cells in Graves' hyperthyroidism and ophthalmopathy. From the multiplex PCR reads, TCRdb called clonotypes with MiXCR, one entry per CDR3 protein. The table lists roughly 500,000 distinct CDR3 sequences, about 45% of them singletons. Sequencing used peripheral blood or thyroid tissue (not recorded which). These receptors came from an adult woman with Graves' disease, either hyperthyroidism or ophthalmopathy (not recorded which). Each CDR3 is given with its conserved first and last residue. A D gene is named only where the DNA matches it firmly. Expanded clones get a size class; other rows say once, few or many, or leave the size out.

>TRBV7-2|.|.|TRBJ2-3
CASSTSSGLSTDTQYF
TGTGCCAGCAGCACCTCCTCGGGACTCAGCACAGATACGCAGTATTTT
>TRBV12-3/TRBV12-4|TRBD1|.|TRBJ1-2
CASRGLSYGYTF
TGTGCCTCCAGGGGGCTCAGCTATGGCTACACCTTC
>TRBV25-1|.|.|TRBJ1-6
CASSESPTGRDNSPLHF
TGTGCCAGCAGTGAATCCCCCACAGGGCGGGATAATTCACCCCTCCACTTT
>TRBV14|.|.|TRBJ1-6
CASSAQGFYNSPLHF
TGTGCCAGCAGCGCACAGGGATTCTATAATTCACCCCTCCACTTT
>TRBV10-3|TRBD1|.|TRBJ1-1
CATSGQGNTEAFF
TGTGCCACCTCGGGACAGGGGAACACTGAAGCTTTCTTT
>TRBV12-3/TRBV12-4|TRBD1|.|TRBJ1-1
CASSSWTGGRTEAFF
TGTGCCAGCAGTTCGTGGACAGGGGGCAGGACTGAAGCTTTCTTT
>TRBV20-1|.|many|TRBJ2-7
CSARRATYEQYF
TGCAGTGCGAGGAGGGCCACCTACGAGCAGTACTTC
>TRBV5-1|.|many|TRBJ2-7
CASSSVPRGAYEQYF
TGCGCCAGCAGCTCGGTCCCACGAGGGGCCTACGAGCAGTACTTC
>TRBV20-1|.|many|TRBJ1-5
CSARDRNNQPQHF
TGCAGTGCGCGAGACAGAAACAATCAGCCCCAGCATTTT
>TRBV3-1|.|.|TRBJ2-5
CASSLAGAVQETQYF
TGTGCCAGCAGCTTAGCTGGAGCGGTACAAGAGACCCAGTACTTC
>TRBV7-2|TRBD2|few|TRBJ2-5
CASSLRAGGYETQYF
TGTGCCAGCAGCTTACGAGCGGGAGGGTACGAGACCCAGTACTTC
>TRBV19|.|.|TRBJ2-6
CARWRIPGANVLTF
TGTGCCAGGTGGAGGATACCTGGGGCCAACGTCCTGACTTTC
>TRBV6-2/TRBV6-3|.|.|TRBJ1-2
CASTARNYGYTF
TGTGCCTCGACAGCGAGAAACTATGGCTACACCTTC
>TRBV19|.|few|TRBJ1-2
CASGQHYGYTF
TGTGCCAGTGGACAGCACTATGGCTACACCTTC
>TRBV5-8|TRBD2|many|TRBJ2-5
CASSPGRETETQYF
TGTGCCAGCAGCCCAGGGCGGGAGACGGAGACCCAGTACTTC
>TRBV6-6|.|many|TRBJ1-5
CASSYQNFNQPQHF
TGTGCCAGCAGTTATCAGAATTTTAATCAGCCCCAGCATTTT
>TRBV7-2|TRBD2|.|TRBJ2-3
CASSSPGLASDTQYF
TGTGCCAGCAGCTCCCCGGGACTAGCGTCAGATACGCAGTATTTT
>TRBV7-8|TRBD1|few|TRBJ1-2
CASSLDRGTGGYTF
TGTGCCAGCAGCTTAGACAGGGGAACGGGTGGCTACACCTTC
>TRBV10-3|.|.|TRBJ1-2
CAISAGGTEVLGYTF
TGTGCCATCAGCGCCGGGGGAACGGAAGTACTGGGCTACACCTTC
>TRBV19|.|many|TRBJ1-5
CASSIVSGSMEPQHF
TGTGCCAGTAGTATAGTGTCAGGGTCCATGGAGCCCCAGCATTTT
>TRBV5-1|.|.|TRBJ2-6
CASSQGRGYSGANVLTF
TGCGCCAGCAGCCAAGGAAGGGGGTACTCTGGGGCCAACGTCCTGACTTTC
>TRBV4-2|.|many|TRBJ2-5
CASSRKTQYF
TGTGCCAGCAGCCGTAAGACCCAGTACTTC
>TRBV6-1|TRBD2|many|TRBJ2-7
CASSEASGSDEQYF
TGTGCCAGCAGTGAGGCTAGCGGGAGTGACGAGCAGTACTTC
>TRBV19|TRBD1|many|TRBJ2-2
CASRTGGTNTGELFF
TGTGCCAGTCGGACAGGGGGCACGAACACCGGGGAGCTGTTTTTT
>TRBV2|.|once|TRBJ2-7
CASSESGLGEQYF
TGTGCCAGCAGTGAATCGGGACTGGGAGAGCAGTACTTC
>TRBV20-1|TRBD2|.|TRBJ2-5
CSAHGGGQETQYF
TGCAGTGCGCACGGGGGGGGCCAAGAGACCCAGTACTTC
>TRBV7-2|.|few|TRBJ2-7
CASSLPWGSSYEQYF
TGTGCCAGCAGCTTACCGTGGGGCAGCTCCTACGAGCAGTACTTC
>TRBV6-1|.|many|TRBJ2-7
CASSENSDEQYF
TGTGCCAGCAGTGAAAACTCGGACGAGCAGTACTTC
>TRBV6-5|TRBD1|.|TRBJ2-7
CASRDDRGGYEQYF
TGTGCCAGCAGGGACGACAGGGGCGGTTACGAGCAGTACTTC
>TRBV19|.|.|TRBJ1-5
CASSITGNRNQPQHF
TGTGCCAGTAGTATCACGGGGAATCGCAATCAGCCCCAGCATTTT
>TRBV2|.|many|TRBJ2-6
CASYSGANVLTF
TGTGCCAGCTATTCTGGGGCCAACGTCCTGACTTTC
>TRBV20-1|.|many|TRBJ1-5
CSASQGGGNQPQHF
TGCAGTGCCTCTCAGGGAGGAGGCAATCAGCCCCAGCATTTT
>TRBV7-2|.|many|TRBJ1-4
CASSLGPLEEKLFF
TGTGCCAGCAGCTTAGGCCCCCTAGAGGAAAAACTGTTTTTT
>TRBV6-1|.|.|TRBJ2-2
CASGQVLSNTGELFF
TGTGCCAGCGGGCAAGTCCTATCGAACACCGGGGAGCTGTTTTTT
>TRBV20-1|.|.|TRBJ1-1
CSASPREDEAFF
TGCAGTGCTAGTCCTAGGGAGGATGAAGCGTTCTTT
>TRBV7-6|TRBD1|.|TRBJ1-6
CASSPRTGGYFSPLHF
TGTGCCAGCAGCCCCCGGACAGGGGGATACTTTTCACCCCTCCACTTT
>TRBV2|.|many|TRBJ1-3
CASRAESSGNTIYF
TGTGCCAGCAGGGCGGAGAGCTCTGGAAACACCATATATTTT
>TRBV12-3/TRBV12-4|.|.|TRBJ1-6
CASREGRSPLHF
TGTGCCAGCAGAGAGGGGAGGTCGCCCCTCCACTTT
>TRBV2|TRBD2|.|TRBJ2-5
CASSLGGLAGKATQYF
TGTGCCAGCAGCTTAGGGGGACTAGCGGGAAAGGCTACCCAGTACTTC
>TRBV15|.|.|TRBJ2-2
CATSETNTGELFF
TGTGCCACCAGCGAAACGAACACCGGGGAGCTGTTTTTT
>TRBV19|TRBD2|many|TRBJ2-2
CASSIGRARATGELFF
TGTGCCAGTAGTATTGGGAGGGCCCGCGCCACCGGGGAGCTGTTTTTT
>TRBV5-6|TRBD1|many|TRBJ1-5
CASSFGTGAGQPQHF
TGTGCCAGCAGCTTCGGGACAGGGGCAGGTCAGCCCCAGCATTTT
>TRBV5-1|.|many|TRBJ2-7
CASSPSWRYEQYF
TGCGCCAGCAGTCCCTCTTGGCGCTACGAGCAGTACTTC
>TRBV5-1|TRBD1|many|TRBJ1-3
CASSTRPGQSSGNTIYF
TGCGCCAGCAGCACCAGACCGGGACAGAGCTCTGGAAACACCATATATTTT
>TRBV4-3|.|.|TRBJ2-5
CASSLVGTYKETQYF
TGCGCCAGCAGCTTGGTAGGGACTTATAAAGAGACCCAGTACTTC
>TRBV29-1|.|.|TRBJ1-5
CSVEWALTPLGGRASQPQHF
TGCAGCGTTGAATGGGCCTTGACTCCCCTGGGCGGAAGGGCCTCTCAGCCCCAGCATTTT
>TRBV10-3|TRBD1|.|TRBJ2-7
CAIWDSFSYEQYF
TGTGCCATCTGGGACAGCTTTTCCTACGAGCAGTACTTC